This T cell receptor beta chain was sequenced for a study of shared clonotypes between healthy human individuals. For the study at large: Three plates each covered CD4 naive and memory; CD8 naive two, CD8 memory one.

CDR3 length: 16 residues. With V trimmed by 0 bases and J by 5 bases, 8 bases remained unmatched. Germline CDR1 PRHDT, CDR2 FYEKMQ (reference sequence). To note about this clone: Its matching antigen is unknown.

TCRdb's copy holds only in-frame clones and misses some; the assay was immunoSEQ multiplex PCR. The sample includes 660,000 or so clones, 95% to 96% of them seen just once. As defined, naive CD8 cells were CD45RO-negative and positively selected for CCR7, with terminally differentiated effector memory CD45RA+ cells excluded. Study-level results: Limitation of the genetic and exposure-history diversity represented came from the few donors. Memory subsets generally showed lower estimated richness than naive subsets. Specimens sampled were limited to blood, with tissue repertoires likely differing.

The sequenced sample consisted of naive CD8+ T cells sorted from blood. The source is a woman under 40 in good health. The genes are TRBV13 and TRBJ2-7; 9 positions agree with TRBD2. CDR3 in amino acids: CASSLGYGLAKHEQYF. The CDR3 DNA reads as TGTGCCAGCAGCTTAGGATACGGACTAGCGAAACACGAGCAGTACTTC.